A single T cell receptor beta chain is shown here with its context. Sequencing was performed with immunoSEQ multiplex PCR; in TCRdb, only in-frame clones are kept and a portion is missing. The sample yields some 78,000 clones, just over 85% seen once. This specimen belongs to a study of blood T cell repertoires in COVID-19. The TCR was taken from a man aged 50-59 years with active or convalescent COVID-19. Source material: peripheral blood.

The CDR3 loop reads CASSLSIRGSEQYF. The CDR3 region has the DNA TGTGCCAGCAGTTTATCGATACGGGGATCCGAGCAGTACTTC. The gene calls are TRBV27 and TRBJ2-7, with D tentatively TRBD2 (5 bases). Germline V CDR1 and CDR2: MNHEY, SMNVEV (reference sequence). V gave up 0 bases and J gave up 6 bases, with 12 bases separating them. This CDR3 is built from 14 residues.